Listed here are 7 T cell receptor beta chains from one sample, sequenced in a study of blood T cell repertoires in COVID-19. The method was immunoSEQ multiplex PCR; TCRdb's version includes in-frame clones alone and lacks a portion of them. The sample lists 300,000 to 450,000 clones, about 90% occurring once. The specimen sequenced was PBMCs or T cells enriched from blood (not recorded which). These receptor sequences come from a woman aged 30 to 39 who had been exposed to COVID-19.

This clone was detected only a few times. The chain joins TRBV7-9 to TRBJ1-2; a weak D match, TRBD1 (6 bases). The CDR3 has 15 residues. V lost 3 bases and J 6 bases, leaving 17 bases between the germline ends. The germline V gene encodes CDR1 SEHNR and CDR2 FQNEAQ (reference sequence). The CDR3 DNA is TGTGCCAGCAGCTTCCATCAGACAGGAGTGAATGGCTACACCTTC. As protein: CASSFHQTGVNGYTF.

The rearrangement uses TRBV28 and TRBJ2-7; possibly TRBD1 for D (5 bases). Germline CDR1 is MDHEN and CDR2 is SYDVKM. The V and J ends lost 6 bases and 3 bases respectively, with 18 bases between them. The CDR3 is 15 amino acids. The DNA for the CDR3 is TGTGCCAGCAGCCCGTCCTTTGAAGGGGACTACGAGCAGTACTTC. Amino acid sequence: CASSPSFEGDYEQYF.

About this clone itself: This same CDR3 is encoded by further DNA sequences in the sample. The chain joins TRBV10-1 to TRBJ2-7; D is unresolved. This CDR3 has 13 amino acids. Germline-derived CDR1 and CDR2 are WNHNN and SYGVQD (reference sequence). V shed 1 base and J shed 6 bases, with 10 bases lying between them. The CDR3, as DNA: TGCGCCAGCAGTGAGTTGCCAGGTTCCGAGCAGTACTTC. Its translation is CASSELPGSEQYF.

This rearrangement joins TRBV27 to TRBJ2-1; 11 nucleotides match TRBD2. The CDR3 consists of 15 residues. Germline CDR1 is MNHEY and CDR2 is SMNVEV (reference sequence). The trim removed 2 bases at V and 10 bases at J, leaving 7 bases unmatched. CDR3: CASSLIAGGETEQFF. The CDR3 DNA sequence: TGTGCCAGCAGTTTAATAGCGGGAGGGGAGACGGAGCAGTTCTTC.

The chain uses TRBV20-1 and TRBJ2-3, with 7 nucleotides matching TRBD2. The trim removed 3 bases at V and 3 bases at J, leaving 15 bases unmatched. Germline assignment: CDR1 DFQATT and CDR2 SNEGSKA (reference sequence). The CDR3 has 17 residues. CDR3: CSASRPRAGVTTDTQYF. The CDR3 coding sequence is TGCAGTGCTAGTCGCCCCAGGGCGGGAGTAACGACAGATACGCAGTATTTT.

The V call is TRBV25-1, the J call TRBJ1-5; D not resolved. The V and J ends lost 2 bases and 7 bases respectively, with 6 bases between them. CDR3 length equals 12 residues. Germline V CDR1 and CDR2: MGHDK, SYGVNS. The CDR3 loop reads CASSEGGQPQHF. In DNA, the CDR3 is TGTGCCAGCAGTGAAGGCGGCCAGCCCCAGCATTTT.

The chain employs TRBV19 and TRBJ2-3, with 7 bases that match TRBD2. V was clipped by 3 bases and J by 2 bases; unmatched bases: 8. CDR3 length: 16 residues. Germline values: CDR1 LNHDA, CDR2 SQIVND (reference sequence). CDR3 sequence: CASSIFAGAPTDTQYF. CDR3 nucleotide sequence: TGTGCCAGTAGTATTTTCGCGGGAGCCCCCACAGATACGCAGTATTTT.